This passage covers 22 T cell receptor beta chains from one sample sequenced in a study of T-cell reconstitution after alpha-beta-depleted transplantation in children. The TCRbeta library was prepared with unique molecular identifiers. MiXCR, applied by TCRdb to the PCR reads, yields one record per CDR3 protein. The table includes about 980,000 distinct CDR3 sequences, roughly 29% detected once. Sample: PBMCs, mostly from graft donor cells, taken 360 days after TCRalphabeta/CD19-depleted stem cell transplant. The receptors were sampled from a boy under two years old who had a stem cell transplant for SCID, so the T cells may come from the graft donor.

This clonotype was seen a handful of times. The chain uses TRBV21-1 and TRBJ2-7. TRBV21-1 is marked as a pseudogene. The CDR3 contains 14 residues. The CDR3 region has the DNA TGTGCCAGCAGCAAGGCAGGGTTTTCCGACGAGCAGTACTTC. Protein: CASSKAGFSDEQYF.

The chain recombines TRBV10-3 with TRBJ2-3; 8 bases fit TRBD2. Germline CDR1 is ENHRY and CDR2 is SYGVKD. J gave up 5 bases and V 10 bases, and 5 bases lay outside the gene matches. The CDR3 is 12 residues long. This CDR3 reads CASGTSLDTQYF. The CDR3 DNA is TGTGCCAGCGGGACTAGTTTAGATACGCAGTATTTT.

This chain uses TRBV20-1 with TRBJ2-3, with D perhaps matching TRBD1 or TRBD2 (5 bases each). Germline V gives CDR1 DFQATT, CDR2 SNEGSKA (reference sequence). V was shortened by 3 bases and J by 2 bases, with 9 bases between the two germline ends. The CDR3 covers 13 residues. DNA of the CDR3: TGCAGTGCTAGGGGGGTCATCACAGATACGCAGTATTTT. This gives the protein CSARGVITDTQYF.

This clonotype was counted only a few times. The genes are TRBV12-3 or TRBV12-4 and TRBJ2-5; a weak D match, TRBD2 (6 bases). Trimming cost V 2 bases and J 5 bases, with 12 bases left between them. This CDR3 comprises 14 residues. CDR3 DNA: TGTGCCAGCAGTTTACCCGGGGGAATGGAGACCCAGTACTTC. Residues: CASSLPGGMETQYF.

V and J are TRBV12-3 or TRBV12-4 and TRBJ2-2, with D possibly being TRBD2 (7 bases). Trimming removed 6 bases from V and 5 bases from J, with 16 bases in between. The length of the CDR3 is 15 residues. The CDR3 reads CASSPQGRVTGELFF. The CDR3 nucleotides are TGTGCCAGCAGCCCCCAGGGGAGGGTTACCGGGGAGCTGTTTTTT.

There are a few counts of this clonotype. The CDR3 here is CASSQALRRTGELFF. CDR3 bases: TGCGCCAGCAGCCAAGCGTTAAGGCGGACCGGGGAGCTGTTTTTT. The genes are TRBV4-1 and TRBJ2-2; no clear D gene. Looked up from germline, CDR1 is MGHRA and CDR2 is YSYEKL. The V end was cut by 1 base, the J end by 5 bases, with 11 bases between. The CDR3 runs 15 residues.

This clonotype has only a few counts. The chain is built from TRBV7-8 and TRBJ2-4, with D tentatively TRBD1 (7 bases). Germline V gives CDR1 SGHVS, CDR2 FQNEAQ. The CDR3 is 15 residues long. V lost 2 bases to trimming and J lost 4 bases, with 12 bases between them. In DNA, the CDR3 is TGTGCCAGCAGCTTAAGGGGGGACAGTAAAAACATTCAGTACTTC. Translated: CASSLRGDSKNIQYF.

This clonotype appeared once. This rearrangement joins TRBV4-2 to TRBJ2-7; TRBD2 might be the D (6 bases). With 3 bases removed from V and 2 bases from J, the gap between germline ends came to 17 bases. There are 16 residues in the CDR3. Germline CDR1 and CDR2: LGHNA and YNFKEQ. CDR3 DNA sequence: TGTGCCAGCAGCCAGCGGATGCGGGGCGCTCCCTACGAGCAGTACTTC. Its translation: CASSQRMRGAPYEQYF.

CDR3 sequence reads: CATSPVGRGAYEQYF. In DNA form, the CDR3 reads TGTGCCACCAGCCCGGTGGGAAGGGGTGCCTACGAGCAGTACTTC. The chain has TRBV15 and TRBJ2-7; TRBD1 is a possible D gene (5 bases). The V and J ends lost 5 bases and 2 bases respectively, with 16 bases between them. This CDR3 spans 15 amino acids. The germline gives CDR1 LNHNV, CDR2 YYDKDF (reference sequence).

The chain has TRBV12-3 or TRBV12-4 and TRBJ2-4, with D unclear. CDR3 size: 14 residues. Trimming took off 6 bases at V and 0 bases at J, with 9 bases between the two ends. The CDR3: CASSKGGAKNIQYF. The CDR3 DNA sequence: TGTGCCAGCAGCAAAGGTGGAGCCAAAAACATTCAGTACTTC.

This chain uses TRBV20-1 with TRBJ2-3; possibly TRBD2 for D (6 bases). The CDR3 sequence is 14 residues long. The V gene's germline CDR1 is DFQATT and CDR2 SNEGSKA (reference sequence). V lost 3 bases and J 3 bases, leaving 13 bases between the germline ends. CDR3: CSASAGRDTDTQYF. CDR3 coding DNA: TGCAGTGCTAGTGCCGGGAGAGATACAGATACGCAGTATTTT.

The chain links TRBV27 to TRBJ2-6, with D unclear. Germline-derived CDR1 and CDR2 are MNHEY and SMNVEV (reference sequence). The CDR3 extends over 20 amino acids. V lost 2 bases, J lost 0 bases, and 20 bases lay in between. The CDR3 is CASSLRRRNRTFSGANVLTF. The CDR3 DNA reads as TGTGCCAGCAGTTTACGACGGAGAAACCGCACCTTCTCTGGGGCCAACGTCCTGACTTTC.

J is TRBJ2-4 and V is TRBV20-1; TRBD1 agrees at 8 bases. The germline V gene encodes CDR1 DFQATT and CDR2 SNEGSKA (reference sequence). Trimming at V came to 6 bases and at J to 2 bases, leaving 9 bases not matched to a gene. CDR3 size: 15 residues. This CDR3 reads CSANPGGGSKNIQYF. Here the CDR3 DNA reads TGCAGTGCCAACCCAGGGGGCGGATCCAAAAACATTCAGTACTTC.

This chain connects TRBV29-1 to TRBJ2-5, with TRBD1 matching 7 bases. The germline gives CDR1 SQVTM, CDR2 ANQGSEA. The junction had 4 bases not matched to a gene; V was cut back by 5 bases and J by 1 base. CDR3 size: 13 residues. This CDR3 is CSVSRDSQETQYF. The CDR3 region has the DNA TGCAGCGTTTCCCGGGACAGCCAAGAGACCCAGTACTTC.

As regards this clonotype: One end of the junction does not line up with germline, which may come from a read error. The rearrangement links TRBV7-2 to TRBJ2-3; 12 bases line up with TRBD1. This CDR3 has 12 amino acids. Germline loops: CDR1 SGHTA, CDR2 FQGNSA. The DNA of the CDR3 is TGTGCCAGCAGCTTCCCGGGACAGGGGGCTTCATTT. Protein sequence: CASSFPGQGASF.

V is TRBV12-3 or TRBV12-4 and J is TRBJ2-2; D might be TRBD1 (6 bases). The CDR3 has 14 amino acids. The V and J ends lost 5 bases and 4 bases respectively, with 11 bases between them. CDR3 sequence: CASSRQDLTGELFF. The CDR3 DNA sequence: TGTGCCAGCAGTCGACAGGACCTCACCGGGGAGCTGTTTTTT.

The chain employs TRBV10-3 and TRBJ2-7; 7 bases match TRBD1. The CDR3 consists of 13 residues. V lost 6 bases, J lost 3 bases, and 5 bases stayed unmatched. Germline V CDR1 and CDR2: ENHRY, SYGVKD. CDR3 bases: TGTGCCATCAGAACAGGGGCGGGCTACGAGCAGTACTTC. Translated, it gives CAIRTGAGYEQYF.

The chain employs TRBV5-1 and TRBJ1-2, with 8 positions matching TRBD1. The CDR3 length is 15 residues. CDR1 and CDR2 (germline): SGHRS, YFSETQ. V lost 2 bases to trimming and J lost 4 bases; unmatched junction nucleotides: 7. The CDR3 protein is CASSLTGGPSYGYTF. CDR3 nucleotides: TGCGCCAGCAGCTTAACAGGGGGGCCATCCTATGGCTACACCTTC.

This clonotype was seen more than once but under ten times. The chain has TRBV10-3 and TRBJ2-5, with 10 bases matching TRBD1. V shed 2 bases and J 4 bases; nucleotides not matched to a gene: 4. The CDR3 is 15 residues long. Germline CDR1 ENHRY, CDR2 SYGVKD. CDR3 DNA: TGTGCCATCAGTGAGGACAGGGGGCTGGGAGAGACCCAGTACTTC. Its translation: CAISEDRGLGETQYF.

The rearrangement joins TRBV4-1 to TRBJ1-4; TRBD1 is a possible D gene (5 bases). This CDR3 contains 15 residues. Germline V CDR1 and CDR2: MGHRA, YSYEKL. Trimming took off 0 bases at V and 7 bases at J, with 12 bases between the two ends. The CDR3 here is CASSQDLGDGEKLFF. CDR3 sequence (DNA): TGCGCCAGCAGCCAAGATCTGGGGGATGGTGAAAAACTGTTTTTT.

This clonotype was observed a handful of times. V and J are TRBV6-1 and TRBJ2-1, with D tentatively TRBD2 (5 bases). Germline V CDR1 and CDR2: MNHNS, SASEGT. This CDR3 is 14 amino acids long. Trimming removed 7 bases from V and 7 bases from J, with 17 bases in between. The CDR3 loop reads CASTFGGRRNEQFF. CDR3 in DNA: TGTGCCAGCACCTTCGGCGGGCGGCGGAATGAGCAGTTCTTC.

Written as DNA, the CDR3 is TGCGCCAGCAGCCGAGGCCCGGGCCGGGGAGGGGACACAGATACGCAGTATTTT. It is translated as CASSRGPGRGGDTDTQYF. The V gene is TRBV4-3, the J gene TRBJ2-3, with TRBD2 identical over 7 bases. V dropped 4 bases and J dropped 2; count of bases not matched to a gene: 15. Germline V lookup: CDR1 LGHNA, CDR2 YSLEER. The CDR3 spans 18 residues.